The 32 T cell receptor beta chains below were found in one sample sequenced in a study of CD4+ T cells in melanoma. Only in-frame clones appear in the TCRdb table, and some are missing; sequencing was by immunoSEQ multiplex PCR. The sample carries about 140,000 clones, about 93% recorded once. The receptors shown here come from a human donor with melanoma.

The chain joins TRBV28 to TRBJ1-2; D is ambiguous. The CDR3 loop spans 13 amino acids. V lost 7 bases and J 2 bases, leaving 11 bases between the germline ends. Germline lookup yields CDR1 MDHEN and CDR2 SYDVKM. The chain's CDR3 is CASKINGNYGYTF. In nucleotides, the CDR3 is TGTGCCAGCAAGATTAACGGGAACTATGGCTACACCTTC.

The J gene is TRBJ1-1, the V gene TRBV19; no firm D call. The CDR3 sequence is 16 residues long. Trimming removed 5 bases from V and 4 bases from J, with 20 bases in between. From germline, CDR1 is LNHDA and CDR2 SQIVND (reference sequence). This chain's CDR3 is CASSGRSRRITTEAFF. As DNA, the CDR3 is TGTGCCAGTAGTGGCCGATCCAGACGGATTACCACTGAAGCTTTCTTT.

The V call is TRBV27, the J call TRBJ1-2, with 8 bases aligning to TRBD1. The germline gives CDR1 MNHEY, CDR2 SMNVEV (reference sequence). The V segment lost 5 bases and the J segment 4 bases; nucleotides outside the gene matches: 6. The CDR3 runs to 14 residues. CDR3 sequence reads: CASSTGQGVYGYTF. DNA of the CDR3: TGTGCCAGCAGTACCGGACAGGGCGTCTATGGCTACACCTTC.

The chain links TRBV10-2 to TRBJ2-7; TRBD1 matches at 8 bases. J was trimmed by 6 bases and V by 10 bases; bases with no gene match: 14. CDR1 WSHSY and CDR2 SAAADI come from the germline V gene. This CDR3 is 14 amino acids long. The CDR3 coding sequence is TGCGCCACCCGAGGATCACAGGGGGGCGCCGAGCAGTACTTC. Translated: CATRGSQGGAEQYF.

This chain connects TRBV2 to TRBJ1-1, with no clear D. In germline, CDR1 is SNHLY, CDR2 FYNNEI. The CDR3 totals 14 residues. V shed 1 base and J shed 1 base, with 7 bases lying between them. CDR3 protein: CASSEGIRNTEAFF. The CDR3 DNA follows: TGTGCCAGCAGTGAAGGGATAAGGAACACTGAAGCTTTCTTT. Full variable domain (remainder filled in from reference TRBV2 and TRBJ1-1): EPEVTQTPSHQVTQMGQEVILRCVPISNHLYFYWYRQILGQKVEFLVSFYNNEISEKSEIFDDQFSVERPDGSNFTLKIRSTKLEDSAMYFCASSEGIRNTEAFFGQGTRLTVV.

This clone was observed a single time. V usage is TRBV4-1 and J usage is TRBJ2-1; D is possibly TRBD2 (5 bases). The CDR3 length is 16 residues. Trimming removed 0 bases from V and 6 bases from J, with 15 bases in between. Germline V gene data show CDR1 as MGHRA and CDR2 as YSYEKL. The CDR3 DNA reads as TGCGCCAGCAGCCAAGAAGGCCGAGGGTTTGGCAATGAGCAGTTCTTC. Residues: CASSQEGRGFGNEQFF.

The chain couples TRBV11-2 to TRBJ2-7; D perhaps matches TRBD1 (6 bases). Per germline, CDR1 SGHAT and CDR2 FQNNGV. This CDR3 region has 13 residues. V lost 5 bases, J lost 6 bases, and 14 bases lay in between. CDR3 sequence reads: CASSQNREREQYF. The CDR3 region has the DNA TGTGCCAGCAGCCAAAACAGGGAACGCGAGCAGTACTTC.

The genes are TRBV5-1 and TRBJ1-2; 11 bases map to TRBD1. Trimming removed 3 bases from V and 3 bases from J; junction bases left unmatched: 4. The germline V gene encodes CDR1 SGHRS and CDR2 YFSETQ. This CDR3 has 15 amino acids. CDR3 coding DNA: TGCGCCAGCAGCTCCGGACAGGGGGCTTACTATGGCTACACCTTC. Protein product: CASSSGQGAYYGYTF.

The rearrangement joins TRBV5-1 to TRBJ1-2; D unresolved. V was shortened by 4 bases and J by 8 bases, with 15 bases between the two germline ends. This CDR3 is 13 amino acids long. Germline lookup yields CDR1 SGHRS and CDR2 YFSETQ. Here the CDR3 reads CASSPDGPKGYTF. The CDR3 DNA sequence: TGCGCCAGCAGCCCGGACGGTCCTAAGGGCTACACCTTC.

The chain couples TRBV5-4 to TRBJ1-1; D unresolved. Germline values: CDR1 SGHNT, CDR2 YYREEE (reference sequence). CDR3 size: 13 residues. Between the trimmed V and J ends, which lost 4 bases and 4 bases, there was a span of 11 bases. The CDR3 loop is CASSRRVGTEAFF. In DNA, the CDR3 is TGTGCCAGCAGCAGGAGGGTGGGCACTGAAGCTTTCTTT.

The chain recombines TRBV7-3 with TRBJ2-6; D uncertain. The CDR3 is 14 amino acids. Trimming shortened V by 5 bases and J by 0 bases, and 5 bases separated the two germline ends. Germline-derived CDR1 and CDR2 are SGHTA and FQGTGA. The CDR3: CASSVDSGANVLTF. As DNA, the CDR3 is TGTGCCAGCAGCGTCGACTCTGGGGCCAACGTCCTGACTTTC.

This chain links TRBV5-6 with TRBJ2-2, with D hard to call. The CDR3 has 13 residues. The germline V and J ends were trimmed by 2 bases and 6 bases, with 8 bases remaining between them. Germline-derived CDR1 and CDR2 are SGHDT and YYEEEE. CDR3 sequence reads: CASSFGEPGELFF. The CDR3 DNA sequence: TGTGCCAGCAGCTTTGGCGAACCCGGGGAGCTGTTTTTT.

This chain joins TRBV7-8 and TRBJ2-4; D may be TRBD2 (6 bases). The V gene's germline CDR1 is SGHVS and CDR2 FQNEAQ. The V and J ends lost 1 base and 0 bases respectively, with 13 bases between them. This CDR3 comprises 17 residues. The CDR3 DNA reads as TGTGCCAGCAGCTTAGTTTGGCGGGGCCTAGCCAAAAACATTCAGTACTTC. Translating it yields CASSLVWRGLAKNIQYF.

The chain has TRBV30 and TRBJ2-3, with D perhaps given as TRBD1 or TRBD2 (6 bases each). The germline V and J ends were trimmed by 3 bases and 5 bases, with 18 bases remaining between them. This CDR3 has 15 residues. The V gene's germline CDR1 is GTSNPN and CDR2 SVGIG (reference sequence). The CDR3 protein is CAWSRVGGQGDTQYF. For the CDR3, the DNA is TGTGCCTGGAGCCGAGTTGGGGGGCAGGGAGATACGCAGTATTTT.

The V gene is TRBV20-1, the J gene TRBJ1-2; 8 bases match TRBD1. The CDR3 is 11 residues long. Germline CDR1 reads DFQATT; CDR2 reads SNEGSKA (reference sequence). The V segment lost 6 bases and the J segment 7 bases; nucleotides outside the gene matches: 4. CDR3 sequence: CSARDRSGYTF. The DNA for the CDR3 is TGCAGTGCGCGGGACAGGTCTGGCTACACCTTC.

The chain combines TRBV12-2 with TRBJ1-5. TRBV12-2 is recorded as a pseudogene. This CDR3 is 15 amino acids long. The CDR3 protein is CASRHLSSSNQPQHF. Written as DNA, the CDR3 is TGTGCAAGTCGCCACCTTTCCTCTAGCAATCAGCCCCAGCATTTT.

The chain uses TRBV5-1 and TRBJ2-1; 8 bases line up with TRBD2. The trim removed 1 base at V and 12 bases at J, leaving 15 bases unmatched. CDR1 and CDR2 from the germline V gene are SGHRS and YFSETQ. CDR3 size: 16 residues. The chain's CDR3 is CASSLPGSSGASVQFF. The DNA of the CDR3 is TGCGCCAGCAGCTTGCCGGGGAGTAGCGGGGCAAGTGTGCAGTTCTTC.

This sequence joins TRBV5-1 and TRBJ1-3; perhaps TRBD1 as D (5 bases). The CDR3 runs 16 residues. V gave up 0 bases and J gave up 0 bases, with 10 bases separating them. Looked up from germline, CDR1 is SGHRS and CDR2 is YFSETQ. CDR3: CASSLAGGDSGNTIYF. In DNA, the CDR3 is TGCGCCAGCAGCTTGGCCGGAGGGGACTCTGGAAACACCATATATTTT.

The chain combines TRBV2 with TRBJ1-6; D may be TRBD1 (5 bases). The CDR3 loop spans 13 amino acids. The ends were cut back, 7 bases at V and 8 bases at J, with 12 bases in the middle. Germline CDR1 is SNHLY and CDR2 is FYNNEI. CDR3 nucleotide sequence: TGTGCCAGCACGTGGGGCGCTGATTCACCCCTCCACTTT. It specifies CASTWGADSPLHF.

This chain joins TRBV30 and TRBJ1-1; TRBD1 is a possible D gene (5 bases). The CDR3 sequence is 13 residues long. The germline CDR1 and CDR2 sequences are GTSNPN and SVGIG (reference sequence). Trimming removed 4 bases at V and 7 bases at J, with 16 bases between. The CDR3 DNA reads TGTGCCTGGACCTCCGGGGACCACTTTGAAGCTTTCTTT. Protein sequence: CAWTSGDHFEAFF.

The rearrangement uses TRBV9 and TRBJ1-2; D unclear. The CDR3 spans 11 residues. Trimming cost V 3 bases and J 6 bases, with 6 bases left between them. Germline V gives CDR1 SGDLS, CDR2 YYNGEE. The DNA of the CDR3 is TGTGCCAGCAGCGCCCTTGATGGCTACACCTTC. Translating gives CASSALDGYTF. The full variable domain, in which reference TRBV9 and TRBJ1-2 provide the parts outside the CDR3, is DSGVTQTPKHLITATGQRVTLRCSPRSGDLSVYWYQQSLDQGLQFLIQYYNGEERAKGNILERFSAQQFPDLHSELNLSSLELGDSALYFCASSALDGYTFGSGTRLTVV.

This chain links TRBV7-9 with TRBJ1-1; D is possibly TRBD1 (6 bases). CDR3 size: 15 residues. The V gene's germline CDR1 is SEHNR and CDR2 FQNEAQ (reference sequence). The V end lost 6 bases, the J end lost 0 bases, and 14 bases lay between the germline ends. CDR3 loop: CASSPTGLMNTEAFF. DNA for the CDR3: TGTGCCAGCAGTCCCACAGGGCTCATGAACACTGAAGCTTTCTTT.

V and J are TRBV7-9 and TRBJ1-4, with TRBD1 matching 7 bases. Trimming took 5 bases from V and 5 from J; bases not matched to a gene: 5. Germline loops: CDR1 SEHNR, CDR2 FQNEAQ (reference sequence). The CDR3 runs 14 residues. CDR3 sequence reads: CASSPGTENEKLFF. The CDR3 coding sequence is TGTGCCAGCAGCCCAGGGACAGAAAATGAAAAACTGTTTTTT. Using reference TRBV7-9 and TRBJ1-4 for the parts outside the CDR3, the full variable domain is DTGVSQNPRHKITKRGQNVTFRCDPISEHNRLYWYRQTLGQGPEFLTYFQNEAQLEKSRLLSDRFSAERPKGSFSTLEIQRTEQGDSAMYLCASSPGTENEKLFFGSGTQLSVL.

The chain is built from TRBV30 and TRBJ1-4, with 11 bases matching TRBD1. Germline values: CDR1 GTSNPN, CDR2 SVGIG (reference sequence). J was trimmed by 7 bases and V by 5 bases; bases with no gene match: 3. The CDR3 covers 13 residues. The CDR3 DNA sequence: TGTGCCTGGCGGACAGGGGGCGTTGAAAAACTGTTTTTT. It encodes CAWRTGGVEKLFF.

The V gene is TRBV7-9, the J gene TRBJ2-6; D is possibly TRBD2 (5 bases). Trimming shortened V by 5 bases and J by 2 bases, and 10 bases separated the two germline ends. CDR1 SEHNR and CDR2 FQNEAQ come from the germline V gene (reference sequence). The CDR3 sequence is 15 residues long. The CDR3 nucleotides are TGTGCCAGCAGCCACGAGGGTACTGGGGCCAACGTCCTGACTTTC. Translated: CASSHEGTGANVLTF.

This clone appeared a single time. J is TRBJ2-3 and V is TRBV5-1; tentatively, D is TRBD1 (5 bases). The germline gives CDR1 SGHRS, CDR2 YFSETQ. V was trimmed by 4 bases and J by 2 bases, leaving 11 bases between them. The length of the CDR3 is 14 residues. The CDR3 sequence is CASSPSGYTDTQYF. DNA for the CDR3: TGCGCCAGCAGCCCTTCAGGGTACACAGATACGCAGTATTTT.

The gene calls are TRBV27 and TRBJ2-7; 9 bases agree with TRBD1. The germline V gene has CDR1 MNHEY and CDR2 SMNVEV (reference sequence). This CDR3 region has 16 residues. The V gene end was trimmed by 5 bases and the J gene end by 2 bases; junction bases not matched to a gene: 10. CDR3 nucleotides: TGTGCCAGCAGTCCGGGCTACAGGGGGCTTACCTACGAGCAGTACTTC. It encodes CASSPGYRGLTYEQYF.

This chain connects TRBV2 to TRBJ1-6; 7 nucleotides line up with TRBD1. This CDR3 region has 15 residues. Germline loops: CDR1 SNHLY, CDR2 FYNNEI. J gave up 10 bases and V 5 bases, and 11 bases lay outside the gene matches. DNA for the CDR3: TGTGCCAGCAGTCCTGAACAGGGGTTAGGATCACCCCTCCACTTT. Its protein product is CASSPEQGLGSPLHF.

This rearrangement joins TRBV14 to TRBJ1-2; TRBD1 matches 8 bases. The CDR3 totals 13 residues. The V gene's germline CDR1 is SGHDN and CDR2 FVKESK. The trim removed 4 bases at V and 8 bases at J, leaving 6 bases unmatched. The DNA for the CDR3 is TGTGCCAGCAGCCCGCGACAGGGGCGAGGCTACACCTTC. Its protein product is CASSPRQGRGYTF.

This clone was found a few times. The rearrangement links TRBV10-3 to TRBJ1-1; 10 bases are shared with TRBD1. CDR1 and CDR2 from the germline V gene are ENHRY and SYGVKD. Germline trimming cut 10 bases from V and 4 bases from J; bases unmatched to any gene: 12. The length of the CDR3 is 15 residues. CDR3 sequence reads: CATNSRQGAPTEAFF. CDR3 DNA: TGTGCCACCAACTCAAGACAGGGGGCGCCCACTGAAGCTTTCTTT.

This clone was seen once. V usage is TRBV11-3 and J usage is TRBJ2-2, with D possibly TRBD2 on 6 matching bases. Germline CDR1 SGHNT, CDR2 YENEEA. The CDR3 runs to 15 residues. The V end was cut by 5 bases, the J end by 6 bases, with 16 bases between. The DNA for the CDR3 is TGTGCCAGCAGCCCCGGACTATCTCGTCCCGGGGAGCTGTTTTTT. Translation: CASSPGLSRPGELFF.

CDR3 amino acids: CASSRRGIGFGYTF. The CDR3 nucleotides are TGTGCCAGCAGCCGGCGGGGCATAGGGTTCGGCTACACCTTC. This chain uses TRBV5-6 with TRBJ1-2; TRBD1 is a possible D gene (5 bases). The CDR3 length is 14 residues. Deletions cut 4 bases from V and 8 bases from J, with 18 bases between. Germline V lookup: CDR1 SGHDT, CDR2 YYEEEE.